Reported below is one TCR beta chain. What it binds is not known. This record comes from a study of T cell repertoires in cytomegalovirus infection. The germline CDR1 and CDR2 sequences are SGDLS and YYNGEE. The CDR3 runs 14 residues. The V end was cut by 4 bases, the J end by 9 bases, with 17 bases between. Study outcomes and limitations: It was HLA-C-restricted CMV-specific TCR beta clonotypes that dominated the response ex vivo.

One entry per CDR3 protein, called by TCRdb with MiXCR from the reads. The table includes 450,000 to 600,000 distinct CDR3 sequences, 33% detected once. The sequences come from cultured PBMCs, collected from culture after CMV antigen stimulation. This chain joins TRBV9 and TRBJ2-1, with D tentatively TRBD2 (5 bases). This receptor was taken from a human donor in good health (CMV status not recorded). Some clones in this sample may be carry-over from other donors' samples. The CDR3 DNA is TGTGCCAGCAGCCCCGGAGACTATTCTGGTGAGCAGTTCTTC. Its translation: CASSPGDYSGEQFF.